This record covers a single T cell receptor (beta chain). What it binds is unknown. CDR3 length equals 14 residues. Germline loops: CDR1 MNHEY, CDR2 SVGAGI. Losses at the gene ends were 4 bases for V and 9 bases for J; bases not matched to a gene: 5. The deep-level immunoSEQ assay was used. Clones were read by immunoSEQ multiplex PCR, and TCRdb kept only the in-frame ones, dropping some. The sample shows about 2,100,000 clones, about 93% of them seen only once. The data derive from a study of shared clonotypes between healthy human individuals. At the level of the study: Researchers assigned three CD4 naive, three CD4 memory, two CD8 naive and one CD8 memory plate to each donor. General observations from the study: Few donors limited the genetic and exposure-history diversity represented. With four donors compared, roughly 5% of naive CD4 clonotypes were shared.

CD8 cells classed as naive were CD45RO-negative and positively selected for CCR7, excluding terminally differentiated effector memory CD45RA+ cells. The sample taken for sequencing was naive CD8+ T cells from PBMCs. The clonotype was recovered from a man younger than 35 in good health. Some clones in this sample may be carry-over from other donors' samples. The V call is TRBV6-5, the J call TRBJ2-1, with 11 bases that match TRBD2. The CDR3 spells CASSWLAGGAEQFF. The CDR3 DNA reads TGTGCCAGCAGTTGGCTAGCGGGAGGAGCTGAGCAGTTCTTC.